This T cell receptor beta chain derives from a study of CXCR3-negative and CXCR3-positive naive CD8 T cells. The authors made the TRB cDNA libraries by 5' RACE using UMI labels. TCRdb reprocessed the 5' RACE reads, keeping one entry per CDR3 protein, no DNA. The ten top clones account for approximately 0.29%, within a sample of 100,000 to 150,000 distinct CDR3 sequences. Naive CD8+ T cells displayed a CD45RO-CCR7+CD27+CD95- phenotype. General study results and limits: With CXCR3 expression partially decreased after cryopreservation, most assays relied on fresh PBMCs.

In the case of this clonotype: Its cognate antigen is unknown.

This clonotype was obtained from a human donor in good health. Some clones in this sample may be carry-over from other donors' samples. Sequenced material: naive CXCR3- CD8+ T cells from blood. Stated subset: CD45RO-CCR7+CD27+CD95- naive CD8+ T cells lacking CXCR3 (TNR3-).

CDR3 loop: CASSQPGQIKLHEQYF. The V gene is TRBV4-1, the J gene TRBJ2-7; absent DNA, TCRdb's TRBD1 call cannot be checked. Germline-derived CDR1 and CDR2 are MGHRA and YSYEKL. The CDR3 loop spans 16 amino acids.